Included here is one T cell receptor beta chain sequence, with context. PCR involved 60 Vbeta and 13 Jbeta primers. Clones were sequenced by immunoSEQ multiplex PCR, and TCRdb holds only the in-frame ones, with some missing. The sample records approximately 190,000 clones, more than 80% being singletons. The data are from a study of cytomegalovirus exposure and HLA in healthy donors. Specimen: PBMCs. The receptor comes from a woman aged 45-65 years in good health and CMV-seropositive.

The CDR3 DNA is TGTGCCAGCAGCTTAGCGCTTGATAGCAATCAGCCCCAGCATTTT. This sequence encodes CASSLALDSNQPQHF. The rearrangement joins TRBV7-3 to TRBJ1-5, with D hard to call. CDR3 length: 15 residues. From germline, CDR1 is SGHTA and CDR2 FQGTGA. Between the trimmed V and J ends, which lost 2 bases and 0 bases, there was a span of 8 bases.